These 32 T cell receptor beta chains originate from one sample sequenced in a study of T cell responses to AZD1222 COVID-19 vaccine. Profiled with immunoSEQ multiplex PCR; TCRdb holds only in-frame clones, not every one. Among about 150,000 clones listed, about 89% were seen once. The input for sequencing was peripheral blood, taken on day 0 of AZD1222 vaccination. These receptors all stem from an adult in good health.

In DNA, the CDR3 is TGTGCCAGCAGTGAAACAGGGGAGGCCCATCAGCCCCAGCATTTT. This sequence encodes CASSETGEAHQPQHF. V usage is TRBV6-1 and J usage is TRBJ1-5, with 7 bases fitting TRBD1. The CDR3 extends over 15 amino acids. Germline lookup yields CDR1 MNHNS and CDR2 SASEGT. V lost 2 bases and J lost 5; bases outside the gene matches: 6.

This clone was detected once. This chain uses TRBV28 with TRBJ1-2; D is undetermined. V shed 2 bases and J shed 3 bases, with 13 bases lying between them. Looked up from germline, CDR1 is MDHEN and CDR2 is SYDVKM. The CDR3 runs 15 residues. CDR3 nucleotides: TGTGCCAGCAGTTTACAAAGGTTCCTCTACTATGGCTACACCTTC. Protein: CASSLQRFLYYGYTF.

The V and J genes are TRBV6-5 and TRBJ2-7; 10 bases line up with TRBD2. The CDR3 runs 14 residues. The germline V gene has CDR1 MNHEY and CDR2 SVGAGI. The junction had 6 bases not matched to a gene; V was cut back by 6 bases and J by 4 bases. This chain's CDR3 is CASSEREGFYEQYF. As DNA, the CDR3 is TGTGCCAGCAGCGAGCGGGAGGGGTTTTACGAGCAGTACTTC.

The chain has TRBV19 and TRBJ1-5, with a weak D call TRBD1 (5 bases). Germline-derived CDR1 and CDR2 are LNHDA and SQIVND (reference sequence). V lost 1 base, J lost 1 base, and 20 bases lay in between. This CDR3 has 19 amino acids. The CDR3 is CASSIGEDTIIKSNQPQHF. Written as DNA, the CDR3 is TGTGCCAGTAGTATAGGGGAGGACACGATTATTAAGAGCAATCAGCCCCAGCATTTT.

Turning to this clone: This sample also contains other DNA sequences that code for the same CDR3. V usage is TRBV12-3 or TRBV12-4 and J usage is TRBJ1-5; D is perhaps TRBD1 (5 bases). The CDR3 sequence is 13 residues long. V was pared by 2 bases and J by 5 bases, with 7 bases between. CDR3 amino acids: CASSLRGDQPQHF. The CDR3 nucleotides read TGTGCCAGCAGTTTACGGGGCGATCAGCCCCAGCATTTT.

A remark on this clone: The identical CDR3 is also encoded by other nucleotide sequences in the sample. The chain has TRBV11-2 and TRBJ2-7, with 8 bases lining up with TRBD2. CDR1 is SGHAT, CDR2 FQNNGV, per germline. V lost 5 bases and J lost 1; bases outside the gene matches: 10. CDR3 length: 16 amino acids. The CDR3 spells CASSPNSGTRSYEQYF. The CDR3, as DNA: TGTGCCAGCAGCCCCAATAGCGGGACGAGGTCCTACGAGCAGTACTTC.

The chain has TRBV7-8 and TRBJ1-1; the match to TRBD1 covers 7 bases. Per germline, CDR1 SGHVS and CDR2 FQNEAQ. The CDR3 contains 14 residues. V trimming: 5 bases; J trimming: 6 bases; junction bases outside the gene matches: 9. The CDR3 reads CASSPQGPRAEAFF. CDR3 nucleotides: TGTGCCAGCAGCCCACAGGGGCCGAGGGCTGAAGCTTTCTTT.

The chain joins TRBV6-2 or TRBV6-3 to TRBJ1-5; 7 bases map to TRBD1. CDR1 is MNHEY and CDR2 is SVGEGT in the germline V gene. V trimming: 1 base; J trimming: 9 bases; junction bases outside the gene matches: 6. CDR3 length equals 14 residues. The CDR3 sequence is CASSYLDRSGPQHF. As DNA, the CDR3 is TGTGCCAGCAGTTACTTGGACAGGTCCGGGCCCCAGCATTTT.

V and J are TRBV18 and TRBJ2-1; D ambiguous. The CDR3 is made up of 15 amino acids. V dropped 4 bases and J dropped 0 bases, with 10 bases sitting between them. Germline V gives CDR1 KGHSH, CDR2 LQKENI. The CDR3 DNA is TGTGCCAGCTCACAGGGCCTGAGCTCCTACAATGAGCAGTTCTTC. As protein: CASSQGLSSYNEQFF.

The rearrangement uses TRBV7-2 and TRBJ2-1, with D possibly TRBD1 on 6 matching bases. V was trimmed by 3 bases and J by 13 bases, leaving 22 bases between them. Germline V gene sequence: CDR1 SGHTA, CDR2 FQGNSA. This CDR3 comprises 15 residues. The CDR3 DNA reads as TGTGCCAGCAGCTTTAGGGGGTCGCGGGTGTCCCAACAGTTCTTC. Encoded protein: CASSFRGSRVSQQFF. Drawing the rest from reference TRBV7-2 and TRBJ2-1, the complete variable domain is GAGVSQSPSNKVTEKGKDVELRCDPISGHTALYWYRQSLGQGLEFLIYFQGNSAPDKSGLPSDRFSAERTGGSVSTLTIQRTQQEDSAVYLCASSFRGSRVSQQFFGPGTRLTVL.

The chain combines TRBV6-2 or TRBV6-3 with TRBJ2-2; the D is unclear. The germline V and J ends were trimmed by 0 bases and 3 bases, with 5 bases remaining between them. Per germline, CDR1 MNHEY and CDR2 SVGEGT. This CDR3 region has 14 residues. DNA of the CDR3: TGTGCCAGCAGTTACTCGACGGACACCGGGGAGCTGTTTTTT. It yields the protein CASSYSTDTGELFF.

This chain joins TRBV5-6 and TRBJ2-1; D gene ambiguous. Deletions cut 5 bases from V and 12 bases from J, with 15 bases between. CDR3 size: 12 residues. Germline CDR1 reads SGHDT; CDR2 reads YYEEEE. CDR3 nucleotides: TGTGCCAGCAGTTTACCCAAGGCCAGGCAGTTCTTC. Its translation is CASSLPKARQFF.

The chain couples TRBV11-2 to TRBJ1-2; TRBD1 might be the D (5 bases). V lost 5 bases, J lost 0 bases, and 7 bases lay in between. Germline CDR1 SGHAT, CDR2 FQNNGV. The CDR3 has 13 residues. The CDR3 region is CASSEDTNYGYTF. The CDR3 DNA is TGTGCCAGCAGCGAGGACACTAACTATGGCTACACCTTC. Full variable domain (remainder filled in from reference TRBV11-2 and TRBJ1-2): EAGVAQSPRYKIIEKRQSVAFWCNPISGHATLYWYQQILGQGPKLLIQFQNNGVVDDSQLPKDRFSAERLKGVDSTLKIQPAKLEDSAVYLCASSEDTNYGYTFGSGTRLTVV.

V gene TRBV21-1 combines with J gene TRBJ1-1; TRBD1 is taken as the D call from the table, unchecked against the DNA. TRBV21-1 is classified as a pseudogene. CDR3 size: 16 residues. CDR3 residues: CASSNSLVQGATEAFF. CDR3 DNA: TGTGCCAGCAGCAACTCTCTAGTACAGGGGGCCACTGAAGCTTTCTTT.

The V call is TRBV9, the J call TRBJ2-1, with D tentatively TRBD2 (6 bases). The CDR3 extends over 15 amino acids. Germline CDR1 SGDLS, CDR2 YYNGEE. V was pared by 2 bases and J by 4 bases, with 13 bases between. The CDR3 loop reads CASSVRTGEYNEQFF. CDR3 DNA: TGTGCCAGCAGCGTCCGTACGGGAGAATACAATGAGCAGTTCTTC.

J is TRBJ1-5 and V is TRBV6-5, with D possibly being TRBD1 (6 bases). This CDR3 comprises 13 residues. CDR1 MNHEY and CDR2 SVGAGI come from the germline V gene. Trimming pared 6 bases from V and 2 bases from J, leaving 8 bases between. The CDR3 DNA is TGTGCCAGCAGAAGGGGGGGCAATCAGCCCCAGCATTTT. It yields the protein CASRRGGNQPQHF.

This clone was seen just once. V and J are TRBV4-3 and TRBJ1-4, with 7 bases fitting TRBD1. Germline assignment: CDR1 LGHNA and CDR2 YSLEER. J lost 8 bases, V lost 1 base, and 4 bases had no gene match. This CDR3 has 14 residues. DNA of the CDR3: TGCGCCAGCAGCCAAGTAACAGGGGCCGAAAAACTGTTTTTT. This codes for CASSQVTGAEKLFF.

This clone was seen once. The J gene is TRBJ2-3, the V gene TRBV7-9, with a weak D call TRBD2 (6 bases). The CDR3 spans 15 residues. CDR1 and CDR2 (germline): SEHNR, FQNEAQ (reference sequence). V was shortened by 6 bases and J by 0 bases, with 13 bases between the two germline ends. The CDR3 spells CASSSSAQSTDTQYF. The CDR3 nucleotides are TGTGCCAGCAGTTCTAGCGCCCAGAGCACAGATACGCAGTATTTT.

V is TRBV7-2 and J is TRBJ1-1, with D maybe TRBD1 (5 bases). Germline CDR1 is SGHTA and CDR2 is FQGNSA. V was shortened by 5 bases and J by 0 bases, with 13 bases between the two germline ends. This CDR3 comprises 15 residues. For the CDR3, the DNA is TGTGCCAGCAGCCCCCCGGAGGGGATGAACACTGAAGCTTTCTTT. Encoded protein: CASSPPEGMNTEAFF.

The V gene is TRBV7-9, the J gene TRBJ2-7; TRBD2 might be the D (5 bases). V was trimmed by 1 base and J by 6 bases, leaving 10 bases between them. Germline V CDR1 and CDR2: SEHNR, FQNEAQ (reference sequence). The CDR3 loop spans 13 amino acids. Here the CDR3 DNA reads TGTGCCAGCAGCTTAGAGGGTGGAGGCGAGCAGTACTTC. It translates to CASSLEGGGEQYF.

The rearrangement links TRBV10-2 to TRBJ1-1; D unclear. CDR1 is WSHSY, CDR2 SAAADI, per germline. The ends were cut back, 8 bases at V and 0 bases at J, with 10 bases in the middle. The CDR3 is made up of 13 amino acids. This CDR3 reads CASSALMNTEAFF. As DNA, the CDR3 is TGCGCCAGCTCCGCTTTGATGAACACTGAAGCTTTCTTT.

CDR3 protein: CASSRDRDRNSPLHF. For the CDR3, the DNA is TGCGCCAGCAGCCGCGACCGGGACAGAAATTCACCCCTCCACTTT. V gene TRBV4-3 combines with J gene TRBJ1-6; 7 nucleotides agree with TRBD1. The CDR3 spans 15 residues. From germline, CDR1 is LGHNA and CDR2 YSLEER. After removal of 4 bases from V and 7 bases from J, the junction contained 7 bases not matched to a gene.

The rearrangement joins TRBV7-9 to TRBJ1-2; perhaps TRBD1 as D (5 bases). CDR3 length: 12 amino acids. Per the germline V gene, CDR1 is SEHNR and CDR2 is FQNEAQ (reference sequence). V was shortened by 5 bases and J by 3 bases, with 7 bases between the two germline ends. CDR3 loop: CASSGGDYGYTF. CDR3 coding DNA: TGTGCCAGCAGCGGGGGTGACTATGGCTACACCTTC.

In this sample, this clone turned up once. This rearrangement joins TRBV18 to TRBJ2-3, with 12 bases fitting TRBD2. V lost 1 base, J lost 0 bases, and 5 bases stayed unmatched. The CDR3 extends over 18 amino acids. The V gene's germline CDR1 is KGHSH and CDR2 LQKENI. The CDR3 DNA reads TGTGCCAGCTCACCACGCCATGGACTAGCGGGGAGCACAGATACGCAGTATTTT. Protein product: CASSPRHGLAGSTDTQYF.

The V gene is TRBV12-5, the J gene TRBJ2-2, with D uncertain. This CDR3 has 14 amino acids. Trimming removed 3 bases at V and 3 bases at J, with 8 bases between. Germline V gene lookup returns CDR1 LGHNT and CDR2 FRNRAP. CDR3 protein: CASGFGSDTGELFF. Here the CDR3 DNA reads TGTGCTAGTGGTTTTGGGTCTGACACCGGGGAGCTGTTTTTT.

V and J are TRBV18 and TRBJ1-3; D unresolved. V lost 3 bases and J lost 0, with 6 bases in between. Germline V gene sequence: CDR1 KGHSH, CDR2 LQKENI. There are 14 residues in the CDR3. CDR3: CASSPDGSGNTIYF. The DNA for the CDR3 is TGTGCCAGCTCACCCGACGGCTCTGGAAACACCATATATTTT.

This clone was seen more than once but under ten times. The chain links TRBV28 to TRBJ1-3; tentative D call: TRBD1 (6 bases). Germline V gene sequence: CDR1 MDHEN, CDR2 SYDVKM. Trimming shortened V by 6 bases and J by 2 bases, and 20 bases separated the two germline ends. CDR3 size: 17 residues. This CDR3 reads CASRVTTGSRTGNTIYF. Here the CDR3 DNA reads TGTGCCAGCAGGGTAACCACAGGGTCGAGAACTGGAAACACCATATATTTT.

V usage is TRBV4-3 and J usage is TRBJ1-1; D is uncertain. The CDR3 contains 13 residues. CDR1 and CDR2 (germline): LGHNA, YSLEER. The germline V and J ends were trimmed by 4 bases and 10 bases, with 16 bases remaining between them. CDR3 in amino acids: CASSRFLGSPAFF. The CDR3 DNA follows: TGCGCCAGCAGCCGATTCCTGGGGTCCCCAGCTTTCTTT.

The chain recombines TRBV4-1 with TRBJ1-1; 7 nucleotides line up with TRBD1. Germline-derived CDR1 and CDR2 are MGHRA and YSYEKL. The CDR3 is 15 residues long. The trim removed 3 bases at V and 7 bases at J, leaving 11 bases unmatched. The CDR3 here is CASSHGDRISIEAFF. DNA for the CDR3: TGCGCCAGCAGCCATGGGGACAGAATATCAATTGAAGCTTTCTTT.

The chain recombines TRBV7-9 with TRBJ2-1; TRBD2 is a possible D gene (6 bases). Per germline, CDR1 SEHNR and CDR2 FQNEAQ (reference sequence). V was cut by 2 bases and J by 6 bases, with 14 bases left in between. CDR3 length: 15 amino acids. The CDR3 loop reads CASSLHGGTGNEQFF. In DNA form, the CDR3 reads TGTGCCAGCAGCTTACACGGCGGGACGGGCAATGAGCAGTTCTTC.

The rearrangement uses TRBV9 and TRBJ2-5; a weak D match, TRBD2 (5 bases). Germline lookup yields CDR1 SGDLS and CDR2 YYNGEE. Trimming stripped 1 base from V and 0 bases from J, with 7 bases between. The CDR3 spans 14 residues. The CDR3 coding sequence is TGTGCCAGCAGCGTAACGGGGTACCAAGAGACCCAGTACTTC. It encodes CASSVTGYQETQYF.

V and J are TRBV2 and TRBJ1-6; D might be TRBD1 (5 bases). CDR1 SNHLY and CDR2 FYNNEI come from the germline V gene. The CDR3 consists of 15 residues. The ends were cut back, 1 base at V and 7 bases at J, with 11 bases in the middle. This CDR3 is CASSEGPGMNSPLHF. The CDR3, as DNA: TGTGCCAGCAGTGAAGGGCCAGGGATGAATTCACCCCTCCACTTT.